Following are 22 T cell receptor beta chains from one sample sequenced in a study of OX40 agonist ivuxolimab in advanced cancers. The protocol was immunoSEQ multiplex PCR, while the TCRdb copy is restricted to in-frame clones and leaves out a portion. The sample yields tens of thousands of clones, roughly nine tenths seen once. The sample consisted of CD4+ or CD8+ T cells sorted from blood, taken in a trial of the OX40 agonist ivuxolimab. These receptors were taken from an adult with an advanced solid tumor such as melanoma, head and neck, liver or kidney cancer.

The J gene is TRBJ2-7, the V gene TRBV2; D uncertain. Trimming cost V 7 bases and J 4 bases, with 8 bases left between them. The germline V gene has CDR1 SNHLY and CDR2 FYNNEI. The CDR3 contains 11 residues. The CDR3 DNA sequence: TGTGCCAGCACCCCCCTGTACGAGCAGTACTTC. Its translation: CASTPLYEQYF.

J is TRBJ2-7 and V is TRBV7-8; D might be TRBD1 (5 bases). V lost 3 bases and J 2 bases, leaving 26 bases between the germline ends. CDR3 length: 19 amino acids. The germline V gene has CDR1 SGHVS and CDR2 FQNEAQ. As DNA, the CDR3 is TGTGCCAGCAGCTTGGATAGACAGTCACTAAGCTTCTGGCCCTACGAGCAGTACTTC. As protein: CASSLDRQSLSFWPYEQYF.

The rearrangement joins TRBV5-4 to TRBJ1-1; D perhaps matches TRBD1 (6 bases). Germline values: CDR1 SGHNT, CDR2 YYREEE (reference sequence). The length of the CDR3 is 16 residues. The germline V and J ends were trimmed by 2 bases and 10 bases, with 24 bases remaining between them. CDR3 sequence reads: CASSLPSPTGPVRAFF. As DNA, the CDR3 is TGTGCCAGCAGCTTACCCTCCCCAACAGGGCCGGTGCGAGCTTTCTTT.

This clone was detected a few times. The chain joins TRBV19 to TRBJ1-1; TRBD1 might be the D (6 bases). Germline CDR1 reads LNHDA; CDR2 reads SQIVND (reference sequence). V lost 5 bases and J lost 2, with 9 bases in between. This CDR3 spans 13 amino acids. The CDR3 DNA is TGTGCCAGTAGTTTGGGGGCCAACACTGAAGCTTTCTTT. Protein sequence: CASSLGANTEAFF.

This chain joins TRBV6-1 and TRBJ2-1; 8 nucleotides line up with TRBD2. The CDR3 contains 15 residues. The germline gives CDR1 MNHNS, CDR2 SASEGT. Losses at the gene ends were 6 bases for V and 4 bases for J; bases not matched to a gene: 8. The DNA of the CDR3 is TGTGCCAGCAGATTCCTAGCGGGTCCTTACAATGAGCAGTTCTTC. The encoded protein is CASRFLAGPYNEQFF.

The chain uses TRBV10-1 and TRBJ1-6; 8 bases match TRBD1. Germline CDR1 is WNHNN and CDR2 is SYGVQD (reference sequence). J lost 10 bases, V lost 4 bases, and 6 bases had no gene match. The CDR3 has 14 amino acids. The CDR3 region is CASSAGQGGSPLHF. For the CDR3, the DNA is TGCGCCAGCAGTGCCGGACAGGGTGGATCACCCCTCCACTTT.

This chain uses TRBV10-2 with TRBJ2-1; 7 nucleotides match TRBD2. The germline V gene encodes CDR1 WSHSY and CDR2 SAAADI. V lost 9 bases and J lost 2; bases outside the gene matches: 7. This CDR3 is 14 amino acids long. The CDR3 region has the DNA TGCGCCAGTGGAACCGGGACTACCTACAATGAGCAGTTCTTC. Translating gives CASGTGTTYNEQFF.

V usage is TRBV12-2 and J usage is TRBJ2-7. TRBV12-2 is assigned pseudogene status. This CDR3 spans 11 amino acids. The DNA of the CDR3 is TGTGCAAGTCGCCCCCGATACGAGCAGTACTTC. Translated, it gives CASRPRYEQYF.

This clone was found a few times. V is TRBV13 and J is TRBJ1-1; D uncertain. The CDR3 spans 14 residues. Between the trimmed V and J ends, which lost 5 bases and 5 bases, there was a span of 15 bases. Germline V gene data show CDR1 as PRHDT and CDR2 as FYEKMQ (reference sequence). CDR3 amino acids: CASSPEPGQTEAFF. CDR3 nucleotide sequence: TGTGCCAGCAGCCCCGAGCCGGGTCAGACTGAAGCTTTCTTT.

The chain carries TRBV7-9 and TRBJ1-4; D might be TRBD1 (5 bases). Germline lookup yields CDR1 SEHNR and CDR2 FQNEAQ (reference sequence). V lost 5 bases and J lost 8, with 15 bases in between. The CDR3 has 14 amino acids. CDR3 in amino acids: CASSPGGVREKLFF. The CDR3 nucleotides read TGTGCCAGCAGCCCCGGGGGGGTGAGGGAAAAACTGTTTTTT.

The CDR3, as DNA: TGTGCCAGCAGCAACGGGGGCGACACCGGGGAGCTGTTTTTT. Protein product: CASSNGGDTGELFF. The V call is TRBV9, the J call TRBJ2-2, with D perhaps matching TRBD1 or TRBD2 (6 bases each). Germline-derived CDR1 and CDR2 are SGDLS and YYNGEE. With 4 bases removed from V and 3 bases from J, the gap between germline ends came to 10 bases. The CDR3 is 14 residues long.

V usage is TRBV28 and J usage is TRBJ2-7, with TRBD1 matching over 11 bases. The V gene's germline CDR1 is MDHEN and CDR2 SYDVKM. This CDR3 has 15 amino acids. Germline trimming cut 1 base from V and 5 bases from J; bases unmatched to any gene: 4. CDR3 coding DNA: TGTGCCAGCAGTTTATCGGACAGGGGGCAACACGAGCAGTACTTC. Translating it yields CASSLSDRGQHEQYF.

The V gene is TRBV6-1, the J gene TRBJ2-7, with D possibly TRBD2 on 5 matching bases. This CDR3 is 14 amino acids long. Germline CDR1 is MNHNS and CDR2 is SASEGT. Trimming took 5 bases from V and 6 from J, leaving 17 bases between them. DNA for the CDR3: TGTGCCAGCAGTCCCTCTGACTATTTTGGCGAGCAGTACTTC. It encodes CASSPSDYFGEQYF.

This rearrangement joins TRBV15 to TRBJ1-2; 7 nucleotides line up with TRBD1. The J segment lost 3 bases and the V segment lost 1 base, leaving 8 bases of the junction unmatched. Germline CDR1 is LNHNV and CDR2 is YYDKDF (reference sequence). This CDR3 spans 16 amino acids. This CDR3 reads CATSRAGSGTDYGYTF. The CDR3 bases are TGTGCCACCAGCAGAGCCGGGTCGGGGACAGACTATGGCTACACCTTC.

This clone was recorded a few times. The rearrangement links TRBV19 to TRBJ1-5; unclear D gene. The germline V gene encodes CDR1 LNHDA and CDR2 SQIVND (reference sequence). V was trimmed by 3 bases and J by 0 bases, leaving 9 bases between them. This CDR3 is 15 amino acids long. CDR3 nucleotides: TGTGCCAGTAGTATCGGTATCAGTAGCAATCAGCCCCAGCATTTT. It translates to CASSIGISSNQPQHF.

The chain couples TRBV10-2 to TRBJ2-7; D may be TRBD1 (6 bases). V gave up 5 bases and J gave up 3 bases, with 8 bases separating them. Germline assignment: CDR1 WSHSY and CDR2 SAAADI. The CDR3 loop spans 12 amino acids. CDR3 sequence: CASSMDSYEQYF. For the CDR3, the DNA is TGCGCCAGCAGTATGGACAGCTACGAGCAGTACTTC.

The chain is built from TRBV6-5 and TRBJ2-1; a possible D gene is TRBD2 (5 bases). The germline V and J ends were trimmed by 0 bases and 6 bases, with 15 bases remaining between them. Germline CDR1 and CDR2: MNHEY and SVGAGI. This CDR3 has 16 amino acids. CDR3 in amino acids: CASSYSNGVWGNEQFF. The CDR3 coding sequence is TGTGCCAGCAGTTACTCGAACGGGGTGTGGGGCAATGAGCAGTTCTTC.

By its share, this clone is medium-sized. The V gene is TRBV27, the J gene TRBJ1-1; no clear D. Germline-derived CDR1 and CDR2 are MNHEY and SMNVEV (reference sequence). V was shortened by 4 bases and J by 4 bases, with 16 bases between the two germline ends. CDR3 length: 15 amino acids. The CDR3 protein is CASSYGAPGSTEAFF. The CDR3 DNA is TGTGCCAGCAGTTATGGCGCCCCCGGCTCCACTGAAGCTTTCTTT.

The V and J genes are TRBV19 and TRBJ1-3; D not certain. The CDR3 has 16 amino acids. V was clipped by 7 bases and J by 0 bases, with 16 bases between them. The germline V gene has CDR1 LNHDA and CDR2 SQIVND (reference sequence). CDR3 coding DNA: TGTGCCAGTAATCCAACGGGCAGCAGCTCTGGAAACACCATATATTTT. Translation: CASNPTGSSSGNTIYF.

V usage is TRBV9 and J usage is TRBJ1-1, with a weak D call TRBD1 (5 bases). Trimming removed 3 bases at V and 5 bases at J, with 14 bases between. The CDR3 sequence is 14 residues long. Germline V CDR1 and CDR2: SGDLS, YYNGEE. The CDR3 loop is CASSGAGGWTEAFF. The CDR3 DNA reads TGTGCCAGCAGCGGAGCGGGGGGGTGGACTGAAGCTTTCTTT.

The chain uses TRBV6-5 and TRBJ2-4; D is undetermined. Germline V lookup: CDR1 MNHEY, CDR2 SVGAGI. The CDR3 has 14 residues. V lost 10 bases, J lost 2 bases, and 15 bases lay in between. In nucleotides, the CDR3 is TGTGCCAACGGACGGACCGCAACCAAAAACATTCAGTACTTC. Amino acids: CANGRTATKNIQYF.

The CDR3 reads CASSLSGTINNEQFF. CDR3 DNA sequence: TGTGCCAGCAGTTTATCCGGGACTATTAATAATGAGCAGTTCTTC. The V gene is TRBV27, the J gene TRBJ2-1; 7 bases map to TRBD2. The CDR3 length is 15 residues. V was clipped by 0 bases and J by 7 bases; unmatched bases: 6. Germline loops: CDR1 MNHEY, CDR2 SMNVEV (reference sequence).